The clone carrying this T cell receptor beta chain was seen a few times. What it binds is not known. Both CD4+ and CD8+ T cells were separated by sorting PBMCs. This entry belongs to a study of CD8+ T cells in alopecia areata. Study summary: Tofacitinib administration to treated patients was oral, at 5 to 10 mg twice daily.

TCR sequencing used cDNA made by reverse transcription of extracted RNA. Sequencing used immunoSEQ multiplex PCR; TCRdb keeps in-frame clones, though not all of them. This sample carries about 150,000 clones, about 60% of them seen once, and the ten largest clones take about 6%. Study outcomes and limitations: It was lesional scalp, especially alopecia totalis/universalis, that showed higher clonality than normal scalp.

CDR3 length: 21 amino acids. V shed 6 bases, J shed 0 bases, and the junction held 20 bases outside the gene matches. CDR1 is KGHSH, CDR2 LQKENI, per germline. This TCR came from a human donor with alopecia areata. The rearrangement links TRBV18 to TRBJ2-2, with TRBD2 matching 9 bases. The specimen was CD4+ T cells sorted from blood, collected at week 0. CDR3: CASSLIQRKKWTSANTGELFF. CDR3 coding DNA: TGTGCCAGCTCCCTCATCCAACGAAAAAAGTGGACTAGCGCGAACACCGGGGAGCTGTTTTTT.